This TCR beta chain was found in a study of cytomegalovirus exposure and HLA in healthy donors. Primers: 60 Vbeta forward and 13 Jbeta reverse. Assay used: immunoSEQ multiplex PCR; TCRdb lists only in-frame clones, some missing. The sample has roughly 98,000 clones, more than 60% seen once. Germline V lookup: CDR1 MNHEY, CDR2 SVGAGI. The CDR3 totals 16 residues. V shed 0 bases and J shed 3 bases, with 9 bases lying between them. This clone was recorded once. The antigen is undetermined. Whole-study results and caveats: A previous analysis found most TCR beta V segments productive roughly 87% or roughly 30% of the time. Analysis was carried out at a later point, and it linked a missense DCLRE1C variant to TCR beta V- and J-gene trimming.

The sequence was obtained from a man in his late teens or twenties in good health and CMV-seropositive. The sequencing sample was made of PBMCs. The chain links TRBV6-5 to TRBJ1-6, with D unclear. In nucleotides, the CDR3 is TGTGCCAGCAGTTACTCGAACAGCTTCTATAATTCACCCCTCCACTTT. It specifies CASSYSNSFYNSPLHF.